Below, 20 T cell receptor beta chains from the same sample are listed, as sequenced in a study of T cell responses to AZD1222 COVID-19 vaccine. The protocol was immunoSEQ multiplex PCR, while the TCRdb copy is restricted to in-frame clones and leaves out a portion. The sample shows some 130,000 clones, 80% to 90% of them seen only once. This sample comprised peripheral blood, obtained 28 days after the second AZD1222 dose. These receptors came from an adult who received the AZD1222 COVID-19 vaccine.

CDR3 amino acids: CASSRNSAINEKLFF. For the CDR3, the DNA is TGTGCCAGCTCACGGAACAGCGCAATTAATGAAAAACTGTTTTTT. The chain joins TRBV18 to TRBJ1-4; D is unresolved. Per germline, CDR1 KGHSH and CDR2 LQKENI. The CDR3 is 15 residues long. V lost 4 bases and J 4 bases, leaving 13 bases between the germline ends.

The CDR3 protein is CASTGALNEQFF. The CDR3 DNA follows: TGTGCCAGCACCGGGGCTTTAAATGAGCAGTTCTTC. This chain links TRBV11-2 with TRBJ2-1; TRBD1 or TRBD2 may be the D gene (5 bases each). Germline V gene data show CDR1 as SGHAT and CDR2 as FQNNGV. Between the trimmed V and J ends, which lost 7 bases and 7 bases, there was a span of 11 bases. The CDR3 runs to 12 residues.

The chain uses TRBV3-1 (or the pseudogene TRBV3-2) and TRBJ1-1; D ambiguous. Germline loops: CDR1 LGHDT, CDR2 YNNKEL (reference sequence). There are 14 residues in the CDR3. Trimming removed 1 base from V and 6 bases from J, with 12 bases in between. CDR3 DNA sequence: TGTGCCAGCAGCCAAGGAGTTGGGAATGCTGAAGCTTTCTTT. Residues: CASSQGVGNAEAFF.

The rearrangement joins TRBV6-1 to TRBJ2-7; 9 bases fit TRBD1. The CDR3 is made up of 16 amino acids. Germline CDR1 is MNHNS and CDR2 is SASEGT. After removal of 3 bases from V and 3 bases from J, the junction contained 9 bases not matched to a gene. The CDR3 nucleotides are TGTGCCAGCAGTGACCTTGACAGGGGGATAGACTACGAGCAGTACTTC. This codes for CASSDLDRGIDYEQYF.

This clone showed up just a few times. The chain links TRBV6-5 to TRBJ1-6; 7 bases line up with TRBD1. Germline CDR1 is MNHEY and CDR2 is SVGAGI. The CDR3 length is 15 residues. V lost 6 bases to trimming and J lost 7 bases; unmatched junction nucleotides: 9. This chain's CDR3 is CASSSQGIQNSPLHF. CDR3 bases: TGTGCCAGCAGCTCACAGGGGATCCAGAATTCACCCCTCCACTTT.

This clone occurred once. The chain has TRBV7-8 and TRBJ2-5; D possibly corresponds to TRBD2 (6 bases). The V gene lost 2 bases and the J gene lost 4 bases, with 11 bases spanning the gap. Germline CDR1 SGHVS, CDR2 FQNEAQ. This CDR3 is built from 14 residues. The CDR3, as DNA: TGTGCCAGCAGCTTACGAGGGAGGCTAGAGACCCAGTACTTC. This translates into CASSLRGRLETQYF.

The DNA of the CDR3 is TGTGCCAGCAGCTTACGAGCGGGCCACACTGAAGCTTTCTTT. Translation: CASSLRAGHTEAFF. The chain uses TRBV7-2 and TRBJ1-1, with no clear D. CDR1 and CDR2 (germline): SGHTA, FQGNSA. The V and J ends lost 2 bases and 3 bases respectively, with 10 bases between them. This CDR3 has 14 amino acids.

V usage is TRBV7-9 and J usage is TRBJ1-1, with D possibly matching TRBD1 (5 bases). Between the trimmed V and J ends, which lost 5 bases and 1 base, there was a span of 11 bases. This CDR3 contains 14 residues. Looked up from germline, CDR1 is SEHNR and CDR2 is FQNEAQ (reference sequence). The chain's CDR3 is CASSRLQGNTEAFF. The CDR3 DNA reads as TGTGCCAGCAGCCGACTCCAGGGGAACACTGAAGCTTTCTTT.

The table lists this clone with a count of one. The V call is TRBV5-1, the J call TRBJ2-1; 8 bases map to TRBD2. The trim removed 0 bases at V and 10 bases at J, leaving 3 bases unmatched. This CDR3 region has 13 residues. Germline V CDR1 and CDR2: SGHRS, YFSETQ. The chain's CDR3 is CASSLAAGGEQFF. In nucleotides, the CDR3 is TGCGCCAGCAGCTTGGCCGCGGGAGGCGAGCAGTTCTTC.

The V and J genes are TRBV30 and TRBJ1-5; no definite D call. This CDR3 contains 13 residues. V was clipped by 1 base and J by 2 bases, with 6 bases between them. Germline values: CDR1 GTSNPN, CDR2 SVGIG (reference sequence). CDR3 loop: CAWSAFGNQPQHF. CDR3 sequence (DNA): TGTGCCTGGAGTGCGTTTGGCAATCAGCCCCAGCATTTT.

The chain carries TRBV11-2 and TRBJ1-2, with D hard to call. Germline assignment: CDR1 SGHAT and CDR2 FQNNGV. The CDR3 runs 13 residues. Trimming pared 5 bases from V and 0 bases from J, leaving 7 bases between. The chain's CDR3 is CASSPNPNYGYTF. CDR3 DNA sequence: TGTGCCAGCAGCCCCAATCCTAACTATGGCTACACCTTC.

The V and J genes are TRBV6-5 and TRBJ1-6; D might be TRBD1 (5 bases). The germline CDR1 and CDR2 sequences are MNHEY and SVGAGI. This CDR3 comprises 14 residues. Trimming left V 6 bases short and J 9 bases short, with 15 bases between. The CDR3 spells CASRYDRNPSPLHF. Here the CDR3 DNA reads TGTGCCAGCAGATACGACAGAAATCCTTCACCCCTCCACTTT.

The CDR3 protein is CASSLMRGAYEQYF. In DNA form, the CDR3 reads TGTGCCAGCAGCTTAATGCGGGGGGCGTACGAGCAGTACTTC. This chain uses TRBV7-2 with TRBJ2-7, with TRBD2 matching 8 bases. The CDR3 is 14 amino acids. The junction had 4 bases not matched to a gene; V was cut back by 2 bases and J by 4 bases. Germline V gene lookup returns CDR1 SGHTA and CDR2 FQGNSA.

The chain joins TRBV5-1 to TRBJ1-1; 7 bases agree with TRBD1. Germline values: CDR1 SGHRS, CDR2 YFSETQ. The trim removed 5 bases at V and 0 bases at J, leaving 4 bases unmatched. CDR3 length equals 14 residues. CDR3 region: CASRLGQMNTEAFF. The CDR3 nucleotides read TGCGCCAGCAGACTGGGACAGATGAACACTGAAGCTTTCTTT.

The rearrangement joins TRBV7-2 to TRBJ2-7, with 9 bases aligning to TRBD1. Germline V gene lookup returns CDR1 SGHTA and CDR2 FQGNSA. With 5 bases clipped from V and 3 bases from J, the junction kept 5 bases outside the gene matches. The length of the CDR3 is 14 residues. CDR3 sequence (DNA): TGTGCCAGCAGCATCGGGACAGGGAACTACGAGCAGTACTTC. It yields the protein CASSIGTGNYEQYF. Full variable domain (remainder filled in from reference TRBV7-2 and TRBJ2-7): GAGVSQSPSNKVTEKGKDVELRCDPISGHTALYWYRQSLGQGLEFLIYFQGNSAPDKSGLPSDRFSAERTGGSVSTLTIQRTQQEDSAVYLCASSIGTGNYEQYFGPGTRLTVT.

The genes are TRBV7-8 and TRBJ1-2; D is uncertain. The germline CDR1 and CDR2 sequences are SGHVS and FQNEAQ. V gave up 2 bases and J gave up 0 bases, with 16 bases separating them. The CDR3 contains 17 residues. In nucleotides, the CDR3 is TGTGCCAGCAGCTTACGTTCAGTAGGGCAGACTAACTATGGCTACACCTTC. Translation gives CASSLRSVGQTNYGYTF.

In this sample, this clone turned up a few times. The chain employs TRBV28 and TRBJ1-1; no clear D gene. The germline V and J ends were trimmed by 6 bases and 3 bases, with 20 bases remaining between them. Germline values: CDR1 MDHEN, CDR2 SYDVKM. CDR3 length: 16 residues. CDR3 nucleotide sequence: TGTGCCAGCAGCCTCCAGGTGTCCTATGGTGACACTGAAGCTTTCTTT. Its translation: CASSLQVSYGDTEAFF.

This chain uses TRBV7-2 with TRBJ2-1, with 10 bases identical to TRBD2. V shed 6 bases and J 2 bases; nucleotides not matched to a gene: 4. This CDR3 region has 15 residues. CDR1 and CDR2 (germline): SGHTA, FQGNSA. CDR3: CASRYSGGAYNEQFF. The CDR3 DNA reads TGTGCCAGCAGATACAGCGGGGGGGCCTACAATGAGCAGTTCTTC.

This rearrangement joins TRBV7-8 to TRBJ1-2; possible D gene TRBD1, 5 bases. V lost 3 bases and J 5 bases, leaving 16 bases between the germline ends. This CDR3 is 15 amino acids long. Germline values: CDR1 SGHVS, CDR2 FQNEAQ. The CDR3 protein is CASSFYDRMDYGYTF. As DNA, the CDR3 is TGTGCCAGCAGCTTCTACGACAGAATGGATTATGGCTACACCTTC.

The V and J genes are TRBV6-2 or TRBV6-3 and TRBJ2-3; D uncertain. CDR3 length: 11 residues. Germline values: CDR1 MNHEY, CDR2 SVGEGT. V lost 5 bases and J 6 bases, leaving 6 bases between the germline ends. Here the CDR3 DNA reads TGTGCCAGCAGTCAGGCTGATACGCAGTATTTT. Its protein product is CASSQADTQYF.